This TCR beta chain originates from a study of PD-1 blockade in classical Hodgkin lymphoma. The overall study: Intravenous delivery of nivolumab at 3 mg/kg to patients occurred every 2 weeks.

This CDR3 contains 13 residues. Trimming at V came to 4 bases and at J to 3 bases, leaving 2 bases not matched to a gene. Germline lookup yields CDR1 MGHRA and CDR2 YSYEKL. The protocol was immunoSEQ multiplex PCR, while the TCRdb copy is restricted to in-frame clones and leaves out a portion. The sample lists about 11,000 clones, around 76% occurring once. As regards this clone: What it binds is unknown.

Each and every patient relapsed after autologous stem cell transplantation, and patients got differing brentuximab vedotin exposure. Overall study findings and caveats: Newly diagnosed patients had baseline TCR diversity that was reportedly lower than that of healthy donors. Some patients began nivolumab under 1 year after ASCT. These patients were excluded from later analyses. By C4D1, diversity of CD4+ TCRs had risen significantly, whereas that of CD8+ TCRs had not.

V and J are TRBV4-1 and TRBJ1-1; TRBD1 matches at 7 bases. This sequence was found in a human donor with classical Hodgkin lymphoma. Sample: peripheral blood mononuclear cells (PBMCs), taken at baseline. The CDR3 region has the DNA TGCGCCAGCAGCCGACAGGGAGACACTGAAGCTTTCTTT. The encoded protein is CASSRQGDTEAFF.